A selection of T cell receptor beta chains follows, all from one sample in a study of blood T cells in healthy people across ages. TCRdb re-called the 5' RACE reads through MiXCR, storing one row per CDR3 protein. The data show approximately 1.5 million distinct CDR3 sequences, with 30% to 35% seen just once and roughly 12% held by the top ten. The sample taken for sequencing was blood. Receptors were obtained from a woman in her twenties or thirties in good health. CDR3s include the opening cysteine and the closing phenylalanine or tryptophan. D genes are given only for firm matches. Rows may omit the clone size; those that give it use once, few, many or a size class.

cdr3_nt: TGTGCCAGCAGCTTAGCATTCTCTCGGGCGGGGGCTTACAATGAGCAGTTCTTC
cdr3_aa: CASSLAFSRAGAYNEQFF
clone_size: few
v_call: TRBV7-9
j_call: TRBJ2-1
d_call: .

cdr3_nt: TGTGCCAGCAGCTCCCCCGGGGGGGTCAATGAGCAGTTCTTC
cdr3_aa: CASSSPGGVNEQFF
clone_size: few
v_call: TRBV7-2
j_call: TRBJ2-1
d_call: TRBD2

cdr3_nt: TGCGCCAGCAGAGACCTGAGCACAGATACGCAGTATTTT
cdr3_aa: CASRDLSTDTQYF
clone_size: few
v_call: TRBV10-2
j_call: TRBJ2-3
d_call: .

cdr3_nt: TGTGCCAGCAGTTGGCAGGGGGCATATTACGAGCAGTACTTC
cdr3_aa: CASSWQGAYYEQYF
clone_size: many
v_call: TRBV6-5
j_call: TRBJ2-7
d_call: TRBD1

cdr3_nt: TGTGCCAGCAGTGCACCGGGACAGGGCCCTGGAGGAAGCAATCAGCCCCGGCATTTT
cdr3_aa: CASSAPGQGPGGSNQPRHF
clone_size: few
v_call: TRBV6-1
j_call: TRBJ1-5
d_call: TRBD1

cdr3_nt: TGCAGTGCTCCAAAGTTCCGACAGGGTGGAGGCTACACCTTC
cdr3_aa: CSAPKFRQGGGYTF
clone_size: .
v_call: TRBV20-1
j_call: TRBJ1-2
d_call: TRBD1

cdr3_nt: TGCGCCAGCAGCTTGGGCGGGGATCAGGGCTTGCAGGCTTTCTTT
cdr3_aa: CASSLGGDQGLQAFF
clone_size: many
v_call: TRBV5-1
j_call: TRBJ1-1
d_call: .

cdr3_nt: TGCAGTGCTTGCCGGGACTATACCTACAATGAGCAGTTCTTC
cdr3_aa: CSACRDYTYNEQFF
clone_size: .
v_call: TRBV20-1
j_call: TRBJ2-1
d_call: TRBD2

cdr3_nt: TGTGCCACCAGCGGGACCGGGACAGGGGTAACCTACGAGCAGTACTTC
cdr3_aa: CATSGTGTGVTYEQYF
clone_size: few
v_call: TRBV15
j_call: TRBJ2-7
d_call: TRBD1

cdr3_nt: TGTGCCAGCAGTGGGACTAGCGAGGACGAGCAGTACTTC
cdr3_aa: CASSGTSEDEQYF
clone_size: few
v_call: TRBV27
j_call: TRBJ2-7
d_call: TRBD2

cdr3_nt: TGTGCCAGCAGCTTAGATCCGATGGGAGCCTACGAGCAGTACTTC
cdr3_aa: CASSLDPMGAYEQYF
clone_size: few
v_call: TRBV7-2
j_call: TRBJ2-7
d_call: .

cdr3_nt: TGTGCCAGCAGCAAAGATCCGGAGCATAAGCGGGAAATCGCGTATGAGCAGTACTTC
cdr3_aa: CASSKDPEHKREIAYEQYF
clone_size: few
v_call: TRBV21-1
j_call: TRBJ2-5
d_call: .

cdr3_nt: TGTGCCAGCAGTCCAGGGCGCCGGGAGACGAAGTATTTT
cdr3_aa: CASSPGRRETKYF
clone_size: few
v_call: TRBV27
j_call: TRBJ2-3
d_call: .

cdr3_nt: TGCAGTGCTAGCCGGTTACGGTCTGTCAATGAGCAGTTCTTC
cdr3_aa: CSASRLRSVNEQFF
clone_size: few
v_call: TRBV20-1
j_call: TRBJ2-1
d_call: .

cdr3_nt: TGCAGCTTCCGGACTAGCGGAAATCATCGGGAGACCCAGTACTTC
cdr3_aa: CSFRTSGNHRETQYF
clone_size: few
v_call: TRBV29-1
j_call: TRBJ2-5
d_call: TRBD2

cdr3_nt: TGTGCCAGCAGCCCTATCAGGGGGGAGTACGATGAGCAGTTCTTC
cdr3_aa: CASSPIRGEYDEQFF
clone_size: few
v_call: TRBV7-9
j_call: TRBJ2-1
d_call: .

cdr3_nt: TGTGCCTGCAGTGGGGGACTTGACAGCCAGGGGTCTGGGGCCAACGTCCTGACTTTC
cdr3_aa: CACSGGLDSQGSGANVLTF
clone_size: .
v_call: TRBV2
j_call: TRBJ2-6
d_call: .

cdr3_nt: TGTGCCAGCAGCGCCCACCTGGGACAATCCCCTATCCGCTATGGCTACACCTTC
cdr3_aa: CASSAHLGQSPIRYGYTF
clone_size: few
v_call: TRBV9
j_call: TRBJ1-2
d_call: .

cdr3_nt: TGTGCCAGCAGCGTAGGGAGCCTTAATGAAAAACTGTTTTTT
cdr3_aa: CASSVGSLNEKLFF
clone_size: .
v_call: TRBV9
j_call: TRBJ1-4
d_call: .

cdr3_nt: TGCGCCAGCAAACGACTAGCGGGGGGCGGGGATACGCAGTATTTT
cdr3_aa: CASKRLAGGGDTQYF
clone_size: few
v_call: TRBV10-2
j_call: TRBJ2-3
d_call: TRBD2

cdr3_nt: TGTGCCAGCAGTTTCACCCTTGGGACTAGCGGGGGGGAGGATGCGCAGTATTTT
cdr3_aa: CASSFTLGTSGGEDAQYF
clone_size: .
v_call: TRBV12-3/TRBV12-4
j_call: TRBJ2-3
d_call: TRBD2

cdr3_nt: TGTGCCAGCAGCCAAGATCTTGAGGGTAGAGAGACCCAGTACTTC
cdr3_aa: CASSQDLEGRETQYF
clone_size: few
v_call: TRBV3-1
j_call: TRBJ2-5
d_call: .

cdr3_nt: TGTGCCAGCAGTTCTCCGGGACAGGGAGGACTAGGCGTAGCAAATGAGCAGTTCTTC
cdr3_aa: CASSSPGQGGLGVANEQFF
clone_size: few
v_call: TRBV7-9
j_call: TRBJ2-1
d_call: TRBD1

cdr3_nt: TGTGCCATCACTAACGGTCAGGGGCCCAGGGGCAACACCTTC
cdr3_aa: CAITNGQGPRGNTF
clone_size: .
v_call: TRBV10-3
j_call: TRBJ1-2
d_call: .

cdr3_nt: TGTGCCAGCAGCCAAGATTTGAGAACCGACAATGAGCAGTTCTTC
cdr3_aa: CASSQDLRTDNEQFF
clone_size: .
v_call: TRBV4-2
j_call: TRBJ2-1
d_call: .

cdr3_nt: TGCAGTGCTAGGCCGGGAAACCACGAGCAGTACTTC
cdr3_aa: CSARPGNHEQYF
clone_size: few
v_call: TRBV20-1
j_call: TRBJ2-7
d_call: .

cdr3_nt: TGTGCCTGGAGTGTATCTGGGGGCAAAGGCTACACCTTC
cdr3_aa: CAWSVSGGKGYTF
clone_size: .
v_call: TRBV30
j_call: TRBJ1-2
d_call: .

cdr3_nt: TGTGCCACCAGCAGGACTAGCGGGGGAGTGACCCAGTACTTC
cdr3_aa: CATSRTSGGVTQYF
clone_size: .
v_call: TRBV15
j_call: TRBJ2-5
d_call: TRBD2

cdr3_nt: TGCAGCGTTGAAGGACAGTCCTACGAGCAGTACTTC
cdr3_aa: CSVEGQSYEQYF
clone_size: many
v_call: TRBV29-1
j_call: TRBJ2-7
d_call: .

cdr3_nt: TGCAGTGCTAGTTCGATAGTGCTCAGGAGCACAGATACGCAGTATTTT
cdr3_aa: CSASSIVLRSTDTQYF
clone_size: many
v_call: TRBV20-1
j_call: TRBJ2-3
d_call: .

cdr3_nt: TGTGCCAGCAGCGGAGACGGGGGAATTTCTGAAGCTTTCTTT
cdr3_aa: CASSGDGGISEAFF
clone_size: .
v_call: TRBV13
j_call: TRBJ1-1
d_call: .

cdr3_nt: TGTGCCAGCAGCCAGGGTTGGGGCTACACCTTC
cdr3_aa: CASSQGWGYTF
clone_size: many
v_call: TRBV3-1
j_call: TRBJ1-2
d_call: .

cdr3_nt: TGTGCCAGCAGTTTCGGAGGACAGGCCGGACTTAGAGAGACCCAGTACTTC
cdr3_aa: CASSFGGQAGLRETQYF
clone_size: .
v_call: TRBV12-3/TRBV12-4
j_call: TRBJ2-5
d_call: TRBD1